The sequence of this T cell receptor (beta chain) was determined in a study of Graves' ophthalmopathy and Graves' hyperthyroidism. Study-level points and caveats: Blood also carried most expanded thyroid clonotypes exceeding 0.001 frequency. Predictions made by the model for ophthalmopathy progression reached approximately 70% sensitivity and approximately 78% specificity. A model of 13 signatures distinguished ophthalmopathy from stable hyperthyroidism at roughly 87% sensitivity and roughly 82% specificity.

Sampling over 7.5 ml of fresh peripheral blood provided the PBMCs. The V end was cut by 6 bases, the J end by 5 bases, with 14 bases between. The CDR3 consists of 13 residues. Germline V gives CDR1 SGHRS, CDR2 YFSETQ. This clonotype was observed a single time. Its antigen is unknown. CDR3 regions of TCR beta were amplified from RNA transcripts. HTBI primers were used in a first-round RT-PCR, which preceded a second-round multiplex PCR. TCRdb processed the multiplex PCR reads anew with MiXCR; each CDR3 protein has one entry. The data show 500,000 to 800,000 distinct CDR3 sequences, with over 40% seen just once and more than 3% held by the top ten.

The sample was peripheral blood. The chain carries TRBV5-1 and TRBJ2-5; either TRBD1 or TRBD2 may supply D (5 bases each). This sequence originates from an adult man with Graves' ophthalmopathy. The CDR3 sequence is CASTGQAGETQYF. CDR3 in DNA: TGCGCCAGCACGGGGCAGGCAGGGGAGACCCAGTACTTC.